Below, 27 T cell receptor beta chains from the same sample are listed, as sequenced in a study of glioma-infiltrating T cells after dendritic cell vaccination. The data were produced by immunoSEQ multiplex PCR, yet TCRdb's version contains in-frame clones alone and is incomplete. Of fewer than 85,000 clones in the sample, almost 85% were seen once. Sequenced here: blood, sampled before dendritic cell vaccination. All receptors come from a human donor with glioblastoma.

The DNA for the CDR3 is TGTGCCAGCACCTTCTTTAGCAGGGAGGGTTGCAATCAGCCCCAGCATTTT. This encodes CASTFFSREGCNQPQHF. The chain combines TRBV27 with TRBJ1-5; possible D gene TRBD1, 5 bases. There are 17 residues in the CDR3. V was shortened by 7 bases and J by 2 bases, with 21 bases between the two germline ends. In germline, CDR1 is MNHEY, CDR2 SMNVEV (reference sequence).

The rearrangement joins TRBV9 to TRBJ1-5, with D possibly being TRBD1 (5 bases). The CDR3 extends over 15 amino acids. V lost 0 bases, J lost 7 bases, and 14 bases lay in between. Germline lookup yields CDR1 SGDLS and CDR2 YYNGEE. CDR3 in DNA: TGTGCCAGCAGCGTAGGCGGCAGGGAGGGCCAGCCCCAGCATTTT. The encoded protein is CASSVGGREGQPQHF. Full variable domain (outside the CDR3, taken from reference TRBV9 and TRBJ1-5): DSGVTQTPKHLITATGQRVTLRCSPRSGDLSVYWYQQSLDQGLQFLIQYYNGEERAKGNILERFSAQQFPDLHSELNLSSLELGDSALYFCASSVGGREGQPQHFGDGTRLSIL.

J is TRBJ2-7 and V is TRBV11-2; 10 bases are a match to TRBD1. CDR1 and CDR2 from the germline V gene are SGHAT and FQNNGV. This CDR3 comprises 16 residues. Trimming removed 5 bases from V and 3 bases from J; junction bases left unmatched: 10. The CDR3 loop is CASSRPTGGLFYEQYF. The CDR3 bases are TGTGCCAGCAGCCGTCCGACAGGGGGCCTTTTCTACGAGCAGTACTTC. Combining the CDR3 with reference TRBV11-2 and TRBJ2-7 gives the whole variable domain EAGVAQSPRYKIIEKRQSVAFWCNPISGHATLYWYQQILGQGPKLLIQFQNNGVVDDSQLPKDRFSAERLKGVDSTLKIQPAKLEDSAVYLCASSRPTGGLFYEQYFGPGTRLTVT.

This chain joins TRBV7-8 and TRBJ2-3; D uncertain. With 1 base removed from V and 0 bases from J, the gap between germline ends came to 5 bases. The length of the CDR3 is 14 residues. Per the germline V gene, CDR1 is SGHVS and CDR2 is FQNEAQ. This chain's CDR3 is CASSLGVSTDTQYF. Here the CDR3 DNA reads TGTGCCAGCAGCTTAGGAGTCAGCACAGATACGCAGTATTTT.

This chain joins TRBV5-4 and TRBJ2-3; the match to TRBD2 covers 9 bases. The CDR3 extends over 15 amino acids. The V gene end was trimmed by 4 bases and the J gene end by 1 base; junction bases not matched to a gene: 4. CDR1 and CDR2 from the germline V gene are SGHNT and YYREEE (reference sequence). The CDR3 nucleotides read TGTGCCAGCAGCCGGGCGGGGGGGGGCACAGATACGCAGTATTTT. This encodes CASSRAGGGTDTQYF. Together with reference TRBV5-4 and TRBJ2-3, the CDR3 gives the full variable domain: ETGVTQSPTHLIKTRGQQVTLRCSSQSGHNTVSWYQQALGQGPQFIFQYYREEENGRGNFPPRFSGLQFPNYSSELNVNALELDDSALYLCASSRAGGGTDTQYFGPGTRLTVL.

The chain recombines TRBV10-3 with TRBJ2-3; 12 nucleotides line up with TRBD2. Germline CDR1 reads ENHRY; CDR2 reads SYGVKD. The CDR3 loop spans 16 amino acids. The J segment lost 3 bases and the V segment lost 8 bases, leaving 9 bases of the junction unmatched. The CDR3 is CAIGSGLAGGTDTQYF. In nucleotides, the CDR3 is TGTGCCATCGGTTCAGGGCTAGCGGGGGGGACAGATACGCAGTATTTT.

V usage is TRBV28 and J usage is TRBJ1-4; possibly TRBD1 for D (6 bases). Germline CDR1 reads MDHEN; CDR2 reads SYDVKM. The CDR3 extends over 14 amino acids. V gave up 6 bases and J gave up 8 bases, with 16 bases separating them. The CDR3 nucleotides read TGTGCCAGCAGGAGAACAGGGATTGGAGAAAAACTGTTTTTT. Translated: CASRRTGIGEKLFF.

This clone appeared a few times. The chain links TRBV7-6 to TRBJ2-2; the D gene is possibly TRBD2 (7 bases). Germline V lookup: CDR1 SGHVS, CDR2 FNYEAQ. The ends were cut back, 1 base at V and 6 bases at J, with 21 bases in the middle. The CDR3 has 18 residues. The chain's CDR3 is CASSLGSVRGARAGELFF. The CDR3 bases are TGTGCCAGCAGCTTAGGATCAGTACGGGGGGCCCGGGCCGGGGAGCTGTTTTTT.

J is TRBJ2-1 and V is TRBV12-5; 9 bases are a match to TRBD1. J was trimmed by 8 bases and V by 4 bases; bases with no gene match: 9. The CDR3 has 15 amino acids. Looked up from germline, CDR1 is LGHNT and CDR2 is FRNRAP. In DNA, the CDR3 is TGTGCTAGTGGTTCCGGGACAGGGAAGGTGGATGAGCAGTTCTTC. Translation gives CASGSGTGKVDEQFF.

The chain combines TRBV6-5 with TRBJ1-6; a weak D match, TRBD1 (6 bases). Germline V gives CDR1 MNHEY, CDR2 SVGAGI. V lost 6 bases and J lost 9, with 12 bases in between. The CDR3 covers 13 residues. The CDR3 DNA is TGTGCCAGCAGCCCAGGGGCCTTTTCACCCCTCCACTTT. It is translated as CASSPGAFSPLHF.

This clone was counted a single time. The chain recombines TRBV5-1 with TRBJ2-1, with a possible D match to TRBD1 (7 bases). CDR1 and CDR2 from the germline V gene are SGHRS and YFSETQ. The CDR3 sequence is 20 residues long. V shed 4 bases and J shed 5 bases, with 31 bases lying between them. CDR3 DNA sequence: TGCGCCAGCAGCCTCCTGGGACAGAAGTTGGTGAGTGGGGGGCACAATGAGCAGTTCTTC. This translates into CASSLLGQKLVSGGHNEQFF.

This clone was picked up a small number of times. The rearrangement links TRBV6-5 to TRBJ1-5; the D is unclear. The germline V gene encodes CDR1 MNHEY and CDR2 SVGAGI. The V end lost 0 bases, the J end lost 1 base, and 7 bases lay between the germline ends. The CDR3 extends over 15 amino acids. In DNA form, the CDR3 reads TGTGCCAGCAGTTACTCCGGGAGAAGCAATCAGCCCCAGCATTTT. It yields the protein CASSYSGRSNQPQHF.

This clone was seen only a few times. This sequence joins TRBV19 and TRBJ1-5, with 7 positions matching TRBD1. The length of the CDR3 is 18 residues. In germline, CDR1 is LNHDA, CDR2 SQIVND (reference sequence). J lost 0 bases, V lost 4 bases, and 12 bases had no gene match. The CDR3 loop reads CASSTPPTGRYSNQPQHF. CDR3 in DNA: TGTGCCAGTAGTACCCCCCCGACAGGGCGATATAGCAATCAGCCCCAGCATTTT.

The V call is TRBV5-1, the J call TRBJ2-3; TRBD2 might be the D (5 bases). Trimming stripped 4 bases from V and 4 bases from J, with 13 bases between. The CDR3 is made up of 14 amino acids. CDR1 and CDR2 (germline): SGHRS, YFSETQ. This CDR3 is CASSLLVSPDTQYF. CDR3 nucleotides: TGCGCCAGCAGCCTACTAGTTTCGCCAGATACGCAGTATTTT.

The V and J genes are TRBV11-3 and TRBJ2-3; D unclear. The CDR3 has 14 amino acids. The germline gives CDR1 SGHNT, CDR2 YENEEA. Trimming cost V 6 bases and J 0 bases, with 10 bases left between them. CDR3 region: CASSPAKSTDTQYF. Here the CDR3 DNA reads TGTGCCAGCAGTCCAGCGAAGAGCACAGATACGCAGTATTTT.

The rearrangement joins TRBV19 to TRBJ2-5; TRBD2 matches 15 bases. The germline V gene has CDR1 LNHDA and CDR2 SQIVND (reference sequence). There are 15 residues in the CDR3. V shed 7 bases and J 5 bases; nucleotides not matched to a gene: 5. CDR3 sequence reads: CASKGLAGGRETQYF. The DNA for the CDR3 is TGTGCCAGTAAGGGACTAGCGGGGGGAAGGGAGACCCAGTACTTC.

The chain joins TRBV19 to TRBJ1-1, with 7 bases fitting TRBD1. Germline assignment: CDR1 LNHDA and CDR2 SQIVND (reference sequence). This CDR3 is built from 14 residues. Germline trimming cut 5 bases from V and 5 bases from J; bases unmatched to any gene: 8. CDR3 DNA sequence: TGTGCCAGTAGTTACAGGGGAGATGCGACTGAAGCTTTCTTT. Encoded protein: CASSYRGDATEAFF.

The sample holds a few counts of this clone. The chain links TRBV2 to TRBJ2-7, with D unclear. CDR1 and CDR2 (germline): SNHLY, FYNNEI. V gave up 2 bases and J gave up 5 bases, with 7 bases separating them. The CDR3 extends over 12 amino acids. The CDR3 sequence: CASSEQANEQYF. DNA for the CDR3: TGTGCCAGCAGTGAACAGGCAAACGAGCAGTACTTC. The full variable domain, rest sourced from reference TRBV2 and TRBJ2-7, is EPEVTQTPSHQVTQMGQEVILRCVPISNHLYFYWYRQILGQKVEFLVSFYNNEISEKSEIFDDQFSVERPDGSNFTLKIRSTKLEDSAMYFCASSEQANEQYFGPGTRLTVT.

The genes are TRBV6-1 and TRBJ1-5, with D possibly matching TRBD1 (6 bases). Per germline, CDR1 MNHNS and CDR2 SASEGT. The germline V and J ends were trimmed by 4 bases and 7 bases, with 23 bases remaining between them. CDR3 size: 17 residues. CDR3 sequence (DNA): TGTGCCAGCAGTGCAATCAGTAACAGGGCTTCGGGCCAGCCCCAGCATTTT. This gives the protein CASSAISNRASGQPQHF.

The chain recombines TRBV10-1 with TRBJ2-7; the D gene is possibly TRBD1 (6 bases). In germline, CDR1 is WNHNN, CDR2 SYGVQD (reference sequence). The CDR3 is 15 residues long. Trimming removed 6 bases from V and 2 bases from J, with 17 bases in between. CDR3 loop: CASSVWQGSTYEQYV. The CDR3 region has the DNA TGCGCCAGCAGCGTCTGGCAGGGGAGTACCTACGAGCAGTACGTC.

The rearrangement links TRBV4-1 to TRBJ2-2, with 10 bases identical to TRBD1. The CDR3 is 15 amino acids. V shed 5 bases and J 4 bases; nucleotides not matched to a gene: 4. Germline CDR1 is MGHRA and CDR2 is YSYEKL. CDR3 residues: CASSGDRGGTGELFF. The CDR3 DNA reads as TGCGCCAGCAGCGGGGACAGGGGTGGCACCGGGGAGCTGTTTTTT.

This sequence joins TRBV7-3 and TRBJ2-2; 13 bases map to TRBD2. The germline gives CDR1 SGHTA, CDR2 FQGTGA. The V and J ends lost 4 bases and 5 bases, in that order; junction bases with no gene match: 4. CDR3 length: 16 residues. Here the CDR3 DNA reads TGTGCCAGCAGCTCCACTAGCGGGGGGGGGACCGGGGAGCTGTTTTTT. The encoded protein is CASSSTSGGGTGELFF.

The chain is built from TRBV1 and TRBJ2-7; the table's D call, TRBD2, was not checked against the DNA. TRBV1 is reported as a pseudogene. The CDR3 contains 14 residues. The CDR3 loop reads CTSSRDYRNYEQYV. The CDR3 DNA reads as TGCACCAGCAGCCGGGACTACAGAAACTACGAGCAGTACGTC.

CDR3 in DNA: TGTGCCAGCAGGGTCAGAGAAGGACAGGGAAACTCTCCGAACATTCAGTACTTC. Protein sequence: CASRVREGQGNSPNIQYF. The chain is built from TRBV27 and TRBJ2-4; 8 nucleotides match TRBD1. The J segment lost 7 bases and the V segment lost 6 bases, leaving 20 bases of the junction unmatched. Germline V gene data show CDR1 as MNHEY and CDR2 as SMNVEV (reference sequence). The length of the CDR3 is 18 residues.

V and J are TRBV4-1 and TRBJ2-1; 12 bases are shared with TRBD1. Germline V lookup: CDR1 MGHRA, CDR2 YSYEKL. The trim removed 4 bases at V and 2 bases at J, leaving 6 bases unmatched. CDR3 length: 17 residues. This chain's CDR3 is CASSPPGTGGPYNEQFF. CDR3 DNA: TGCGCCAGCAGCCCGCCCGGGACAGGGGGCCCCTACAATGAGCAGTTCTTC.

The chain couples TRBV14 to TRBJ1-4; TRBD1 matches at 7 bases. Trimming took 4 bases from V and 0 from J; bases not matched to a gene: 2. CDR3 size: 15 residues. Germline lookup yields CDR1 SGHDN and CDR2 FVKESK. CDR3 in amino acids: CASSRDSPTNEKLFF. The CDR3 DNA is TGTGCCAGCAGCCGGGACAGCCCAACTAATGAAAAACTGTTTTTT.

V gene TRBV7-9 combines with J gene TRBJ2-2, with 13 bases that match TRBD2. Germline loops: CDR1 SEHNR, CDR2 FQNEAQ (reference sequence). The CDR3 is made up of 19 amino acids. J lost 7 bases, V lost 5 bases, and 16 bases had no gene match. This CDR3 is CASSKIRPGLAGYSGELFF. The CDR3 nucleotides read TGTGCCAGCAGCAAAATCAGACCGGGACTAGCGGGATACAGCGGGGAGCTGTTTTTT.